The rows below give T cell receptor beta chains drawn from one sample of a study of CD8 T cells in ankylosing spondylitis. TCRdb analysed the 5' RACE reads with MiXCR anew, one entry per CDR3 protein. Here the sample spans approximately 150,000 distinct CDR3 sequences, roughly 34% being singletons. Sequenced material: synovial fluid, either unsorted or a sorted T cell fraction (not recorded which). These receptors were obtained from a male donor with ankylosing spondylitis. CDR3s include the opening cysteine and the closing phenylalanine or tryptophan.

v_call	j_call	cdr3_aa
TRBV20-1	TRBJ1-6	CSAASGKGAGEDLHF
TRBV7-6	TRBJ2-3	CASSLDPTSGRTDTQYF
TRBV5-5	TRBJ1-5	CASSLAGGPNQPQHF
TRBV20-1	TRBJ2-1	CSARDLAGPYYNEQFF
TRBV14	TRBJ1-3	CASSQEKRGGHSGNTIYF
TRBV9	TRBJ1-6	CASSPPGGIGSPLHF
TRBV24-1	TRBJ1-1	CATRLPTGLEAFF
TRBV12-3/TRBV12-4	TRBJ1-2	CASSKTGGLDYGYTF
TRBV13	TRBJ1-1	CASSLDANTEAFF
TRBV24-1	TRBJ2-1	CATSDPGLGHEQFF
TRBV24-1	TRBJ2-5	CATSDRRVQETQYF
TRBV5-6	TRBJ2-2	CASSDPRNTGELFF
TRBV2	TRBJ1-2	CASTTRQGSNYGYTF
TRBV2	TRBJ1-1	CASSGQLVPGQTMNTEAFF
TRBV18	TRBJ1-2	CASSPDRDYGYTF
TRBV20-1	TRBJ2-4	CSARKDPKNIQYF
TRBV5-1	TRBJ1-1	CASSSGQTWNTEAFF
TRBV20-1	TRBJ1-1	CSASVQVGMNTEAFF
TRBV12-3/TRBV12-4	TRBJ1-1	CASSRRARTEAFF
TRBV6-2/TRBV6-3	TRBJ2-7	CATGRLARFYEQYF
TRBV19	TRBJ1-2	CASLMRGDDYGYTF
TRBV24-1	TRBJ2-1	CATSTQGYNEQFF
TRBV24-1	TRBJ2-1	CATAPPGATYNEQFF
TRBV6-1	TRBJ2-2	CASRDRVNTGELFF
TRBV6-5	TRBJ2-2	CASRHTGELFF
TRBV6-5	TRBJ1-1	CASSYYTEAFF
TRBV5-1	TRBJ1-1	CASSLPPTGKNTEAFF
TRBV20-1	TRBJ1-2	CSATIPTANYGYTF
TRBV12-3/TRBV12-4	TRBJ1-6	CASSLGEGQGNSPLHF
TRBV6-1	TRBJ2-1	CASRSSSGQSFGNEQFF
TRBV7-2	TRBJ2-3	CASRTTSGADTQYF
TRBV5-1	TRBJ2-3	CASEGGAPGLRTDTQYF
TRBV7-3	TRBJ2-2	CASSSRQGAGELFF
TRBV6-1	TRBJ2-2	CASSRGTSGRGAGELFF
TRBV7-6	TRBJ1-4	CASSAGASQEKLFF
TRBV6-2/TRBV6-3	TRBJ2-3	CASRDGAMDTQYF
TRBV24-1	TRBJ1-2	CATSDRGTAYGYTF
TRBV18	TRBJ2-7	CASSQYRDRVYEQYF
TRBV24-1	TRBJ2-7	CATSSSRGNEQYF
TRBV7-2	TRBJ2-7	CASSLSGEPFHEQYF
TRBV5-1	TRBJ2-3	CASGRLASSDTQYF
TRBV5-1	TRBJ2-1	CASSAQLAGQTNEQFF
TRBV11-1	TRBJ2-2	CASSPQGFGTGELFF
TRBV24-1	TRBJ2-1	CATSDSLIRQGARSSYNEQFF
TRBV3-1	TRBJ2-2	CASSQESLAVNTGELFF
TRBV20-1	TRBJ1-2	CSAIEPGHLANYGYTF